A selection of T cell receptor beta chains follows, all from one sample in a study of somatic mutations in cytotoxic T cells in rheumatoid arthritis. Some clones are missing from TCRdb's copy, which holds only in-frame ones; the method was immunoSEQ multiplex PCR. The sample carries under 15,000 clones, approximately 80% recorded once. The sequenced sample consisted of CD8+ T cells sorted from blood. The receptors shown here come from a man aged 45 to 65 in good health. Both conserved end residues are part of each CDR3. A D gene is named only where the DNA matches it firmly. Part of the rows lack a size; the others show once, few, many or a class for expanded clones.

TRBJ2-7 | TRBV7-6 | . | TRBD1 | TGTGCCAGCAGCCCAAACCCCGGGACAGGGGGCTACGAGCAGTACTTC | CASSPNPGTGGYEQYF
TRBJ2-7 | TRBV21-1 | . | . | TGTGCCAGTCCGAATGGAGGGATATTCTACGAGCAGTACTTC | CASPNGGIFYEQYF
TRBJ1-5 | TRBV19 | . | . | TGTGCCAGTAGTGCAGGATGGCATCAGCCCCAGCATTTT | CASSAGWHQPQHF
TRBJ1-1 | TRBV4-2 | . | TRBD1 | TGTGCCAGCAGCCAAGGGACAGGAGTCACTGAAGCTTTCTTT | CASSQGTGVTEAFF
TRBJ2-7 | TRBV6-1 | . | TRBD2 | TGTGCCAGCAGTAAAGAATCTAGCGGGAGCGACGAGCAGTACTTC | CASSKESSGSDEQYF
TRBJ1-3 | TRBV4-3 | . | . | TGCGCCAGCAGCCAAGATTCGGGGCCTGGAAACACCATATATTTT | CASSQDSGPGNTIYF
TRBJ2-3 | TRBV4-3 | once | TRBD1 | TGCGCCAGCAGCAAGGGACAGGGGTTAGTAACAGATACGCAGTATTTT | CASSKGQGLVTDTQYF
TRBJ2-7 | TRBV6-5 | few | . | TGTGCCAGTAGCCGGGACTTACCCTACGAGCAGTACTTC | CASSRDLPYEQYF
TRBJ2-7 | TRBV6-9 | few | . | TGTGCCAGCAGTTACTCACAGCTAGCGTTTCACGAGCAGTACTTC | CASSYSQLAFHEQYF
TRBJ2-3 | TRBV4-1 | . | . | TGCGCCAGCAGCCAAGATCGGCGAGGCACAGATACGCAGTATTTT | CASSQDRRGTDTQYF
TRBJ2-1 | TRBV25-1 | . | . | TGTGCCAGCAGTCTCGGACGGCGAGGTTATGAGCAGTTCTTC | CASSLGRRGYEQFF
TRBJ2-3 | TRBV4-1 | few | TRBD2 | TGCGCCAGCAGCCTCCCGGGACTAGCGTGGACAGATACGCAGTATTTT | CASSLPGLAWTDTQYF
TRBJ2-7 | TRBV5-1 | . | . | TGCGCCAGCAGCGAGGGGGGTCTCTACTACGAGCAGTACTTC | CASSEGGLYYEQYF
TRBJ1-1 | TRBV4-1 | few | TRBD1 | TGCGCCAGCAGCCGACAAGACAGGGGCATAGCGAACACTGAAGCTTTCTTT | CASSRQDRGIANTEAFF
TRBJ1-1 | TRBV11-2 | . | . | TGTGCCAGCAGCTTAGTAGGGCCTGAAGCTTTCTTT | CASSLVGPEAFF
TRBJ2-1 | TRBV11-2 | . | . | TGTGCCGCCAGCCCGGCGGTCCATGAGCAGTTCTTC | CAASPAVHEQFF
TRBJ2-7 | TRBV5-4 | few | . | TGTGCCAGCAGCTTCTGGGACGGGCCCTACGAGCAGTACTTC | CASSFWDGPYEQYF
TRBJ2-1 | TRBV5-4 | . | . | TGTGCCAGCAGCTTCGGGGTGGACAATGAGCAGTTCTTC | CASSFGVDNEQFF
TRBJ2-5 | TRBV9 | . | . | TGTGCCAGCAGCGTAGTAGGGGCTCAACGAGAGACCCAGTACTTC | CASSVVGAQRETQYF
TRBJ2-2 | TRBV28 | . | TRBD2 | TGTGCCACCAGTTTAGGGGCGGGGGATACCGGGGAGCTGTTTTTT | CATSLGAGDTGELFF
TRBJ2-6 | TRBV9 | once | . | TGTGCCAGCAGCGTAGGATCGGGCTCCTCTGGGGCCAACGTCCTGACTTTC | CASSVGSGSSGANVLTF
TRBJ2-2 | TRBV25-1 | . | TRBD1 | TGTGCCAGTGCAAAAGGACAGGCGAACACCGGGGAGCTGTTTTTT | CASAKGQANTGELFF
TRBJ1-4 | TRBV27 | . | . | TGTGCCAGCACGGGGGGTGGGGAAAAACTGTTTTTT | CASTGGGEKLFF
TRBJ1-1 | TRBV13 | . | . | TGTGCCAGCAGCTTAGTTGGGGACGCTGAAGCTTTCTTT | CASSLVGDAEAFF
TRBJ1-2 | TRBV9 | . | . | TGTGCCAGCAGCGTAGGAGGGAGAGGCTACACCTTC | CASSVGGRGYTF
TRBJ1-2 | TRBV4-1 | . | . | TGCGCCAGCAGCCAAGATTGGAGAGAGGACAGTCGCACTAACTATGGCTACACCTTC | CASSQDWREDSRTNYGYTF
TRBJ1-1 | TRBV27 | . | TRBD1 | TGTGCCAGCAGTTTTAAGGGGGCGGCCACTGAAGCTTTCTTT | CASSFKGAATEAFF
TRBJ1-1 | TRBV5-1 | . | TRBD1 | TGCGCCAGCAGCTTGCGACAGGGGGCGGTAGGGACTGAAGCTTTCTTT | CASSLRQGAVGTEAFF
TRBJ2-1 | TRBV29-1 | once | . | TGCAGCGTTGAGGGACTTTTCCGCAGCTCCTACAATGAGCAGTTCTTC | CSVEGLFRSSYNEQFF
TRBJ2-1 | TRBV11-2 | . | TRBD2 | TGTGCCAGCAGCTTCCTCTCCGCAGCGGGGGGTTCCAATGAGCAGTTCTTC | CASSFLSAAGGSNEQFF
TRBJ1-5 | TRBV27 | . | . | TGTGCCAGCAGTTTATCGAGGGCAGCTCAGCCCCAGCATTTT | CASSLSRAAQPQHF
TRBJ2-7 | TRBV7-9 | . | . | TGTGCCAGCAGCCCCCCCACCCGGGGAACTCACTACGAGCAGTACTTC | CASSPPTRGTHYEQYF
TRBJ2-1 | TRBV7-9 | . | TRBD2 | TGTGCCAGCAGCCACACTAGCGGAAGATACAATGAGCAGTTCTTC | CASSHTSGRYNEQFF
TRBJ2-3 | TRBV6-4 | . | TRBD1 | TGTGCCAGCAGTTGGACAGGGGATCGTGGCACAGATACGCAGTATTTT | CASSWTGDRGTDTQYF
TRBJ1-1 | TRBV25-1 | few | . | TGTGCCAGCAGTGCTGCAGGGAAATGGAACACTGAAGCTTTCTTT | CASSAAGKWNTEAFF
TRBJ2-7 | TRBV19 | . | . | TGTGCCAGTTCCCAGGGGGGGATCGAGCAGTACTTC | CASSQGGIEQYF
TRBJ2-1 | TRBV29-1 | . | TRBD1 | TGCAGCGTGGGTTCGACAGGGTCTTACAATGAGCAGTTCTTC | CSVGSTGSYNEQFF
TRBJ2-7 | TRBV7-2 | . | . | TGTGCCAGCGGCGTACACGAGCAGTACTTC | CASGVHEQYF
TRBJ1-5 | TRBV9 | . | . | TGTGCCAGCAGCGCGGGGGCGGACGTTAATCAGCCCCAGCATTTT | CASSAGADVNQPQHF
TRBJ1-5 | TRBV6-1 | . | TRBD1 | TGTGCCAGCAGTGACAAGTGGACAGGGTTTTACAATAGTCAGCCCCAGCATTTT | CASSDKWTGFYNSQPQHF
TRBJ2-1 | TRBV5-1 | . | TRBD2 | TGCGCCAGCAGCTTGTTCCAGCGGGGGGCTTCCTATGATGAGCAGTTCTTC | CASSLFQRGASYDEQFF
TRBJ1-2 | TRBV7-9 | few | . | TGTGCCAGCAGCTCTTCACAGGTACCGGGTTACTATGGCTACACCTTC | CASSSSQVPGYYGYTF
TRBJ1-5 | TRBV27 | . | . | TGTGCCAGCAGCGGACACCTTAGCAATCAGCCCCAGCATTTT | CASSGHLSNQPQHF